This T cell receptor beta chain was profiled in a study of T cell repertoires in ileal Crohn's disease. Trimming took 7 bases from V and 0 from J; bases not matched to a gene: 6. The V gene's germline CDR1 is MDHEN and CDR2 SYDVKM. The CDR3 covers 16 residues. Roughly 500 nanograms of biopsy DNA per sample underwent TCRB immunosequencing. Sequencing used immunoSEQ multiplex PCR; TCRdb keeps in-frame clones, though not all of them. The data contain over 5,000 clones, roughly four fifths of them singletons. The V and J genes are TRBV28 and TRBJ2-6, with 7 nucleotides matching TRBD1. This TCR came from an adult with Crohn's disease. Sequenced: ileal tissue. The CDR3 DNA follows: TGTGCCAGCAAGAGGACAGGAAGCTCTGGGGCCAACGTCCTGACTTTC. This gives the protein CASKRTGSSGANVLTF. Variable domain in full (rest from reference TRBV28 and TRBJ2-6): DVKVTQSSRYLVKRTGEKVFLECVQDMDHENMFWYRQDPGLGLRLIYFSYDVKMKEKGDIPEGYSVSREKKERFSLILESASTNQTSMYLCASKRTGSSGANVLTFGAGSRLTVL.